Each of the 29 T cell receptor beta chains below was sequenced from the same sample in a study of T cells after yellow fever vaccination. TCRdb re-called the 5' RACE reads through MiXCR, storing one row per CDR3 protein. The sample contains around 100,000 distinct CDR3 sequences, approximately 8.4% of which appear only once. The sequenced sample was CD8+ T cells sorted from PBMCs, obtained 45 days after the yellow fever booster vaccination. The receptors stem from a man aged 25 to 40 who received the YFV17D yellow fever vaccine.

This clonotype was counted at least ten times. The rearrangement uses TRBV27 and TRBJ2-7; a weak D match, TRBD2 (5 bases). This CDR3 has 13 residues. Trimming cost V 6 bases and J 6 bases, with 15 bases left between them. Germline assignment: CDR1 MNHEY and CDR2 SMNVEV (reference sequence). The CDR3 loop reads CASSPLGDSEQYF. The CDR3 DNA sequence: TGTGCCAGCAGCCCCCTGGGAGATAGCGAGCAGTACTTC.

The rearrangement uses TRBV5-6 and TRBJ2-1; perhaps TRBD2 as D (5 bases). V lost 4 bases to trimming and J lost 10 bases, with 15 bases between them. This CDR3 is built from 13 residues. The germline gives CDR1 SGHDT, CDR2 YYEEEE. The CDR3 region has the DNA TGTGCCAGCAGCCCCCAACTTACTAGGGAGCAGTTCTTC. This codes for CASSPQLTREQFF.

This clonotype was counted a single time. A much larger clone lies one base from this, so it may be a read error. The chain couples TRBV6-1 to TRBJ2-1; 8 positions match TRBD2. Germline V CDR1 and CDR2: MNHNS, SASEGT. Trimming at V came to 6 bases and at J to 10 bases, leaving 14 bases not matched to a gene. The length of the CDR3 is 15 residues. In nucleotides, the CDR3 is TGTGCCAGCAGAAAAGCGCCAGCGGGAGTTAGGGAGCAGTTCTTC. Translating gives CASRKAPAGVREQFF.

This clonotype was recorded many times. The CDR3 loop is CASSSIPGTSGRIQETQYF. The CDR3 nucleotides read TGTGCCAGCAGTTCAATCCCCGGGACTAGCGGGAGGATCCAAGAGACCCAGTACTTC. V usage is TRBV28 and J usage is TRBJ2-5; 15 nucleotides match TRBD2. Per the germline V gene, CDR1 is MDHEN and CDR2 is SYDVKM. J lost 1 base, V lost 4 bases, and 10 bases had no gene match. The CDR3 totals 19 residues.

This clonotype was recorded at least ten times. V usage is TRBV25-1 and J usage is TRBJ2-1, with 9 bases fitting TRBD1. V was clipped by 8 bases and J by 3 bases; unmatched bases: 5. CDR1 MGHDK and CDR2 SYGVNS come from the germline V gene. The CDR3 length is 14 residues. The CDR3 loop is CASGRTGVYNEQFF. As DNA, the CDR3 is TGTGCCAGCGGGAGGACAGGGGTCTACAATGAGCAGTTCTTC.

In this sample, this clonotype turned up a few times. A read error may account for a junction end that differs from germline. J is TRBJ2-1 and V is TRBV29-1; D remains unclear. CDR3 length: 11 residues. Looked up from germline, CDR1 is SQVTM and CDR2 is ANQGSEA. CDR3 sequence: CSVEDLEAHYF. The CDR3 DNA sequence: TGCAGCGTTGAAGATCTAGAGGCCCACTACTTC.

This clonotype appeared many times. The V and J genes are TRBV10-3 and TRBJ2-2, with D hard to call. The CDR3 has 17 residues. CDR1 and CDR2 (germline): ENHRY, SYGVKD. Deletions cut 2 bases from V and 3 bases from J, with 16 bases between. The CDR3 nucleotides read TGTGCCATCAGTGAGCCCCCAAGGGAACGGTACACCGGGGAGCTGTTTTTT. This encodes CAISEPPRERYTGELFF.

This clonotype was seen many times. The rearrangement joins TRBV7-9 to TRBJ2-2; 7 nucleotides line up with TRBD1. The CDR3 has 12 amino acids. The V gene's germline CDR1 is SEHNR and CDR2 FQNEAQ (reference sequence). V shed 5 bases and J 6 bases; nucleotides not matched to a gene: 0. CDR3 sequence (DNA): TGTGCCAGCAGCCAGGGGGCCGGGGAGCTGTTTTTT. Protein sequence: CASSQGAGELFF.

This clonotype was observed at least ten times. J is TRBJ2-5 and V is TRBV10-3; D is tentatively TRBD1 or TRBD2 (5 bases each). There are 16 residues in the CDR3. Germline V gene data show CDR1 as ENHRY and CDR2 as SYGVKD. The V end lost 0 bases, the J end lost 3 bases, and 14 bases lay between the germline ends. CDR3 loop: CAISESIEGLEETQYF. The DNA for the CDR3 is TGTGCCATCAGTGAGTCGATCGAGGGGCTCGAAGAGACCCAGTACTTC.

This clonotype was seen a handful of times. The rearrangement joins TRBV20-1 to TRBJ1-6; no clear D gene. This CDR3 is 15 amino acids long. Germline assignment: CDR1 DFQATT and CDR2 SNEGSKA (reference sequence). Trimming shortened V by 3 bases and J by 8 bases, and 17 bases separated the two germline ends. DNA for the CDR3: TGCAGTGCTAGCCGCGATACAGACGGTGATTCACCCCTCCACTTT. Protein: CSASRDTDGDSPLHF.

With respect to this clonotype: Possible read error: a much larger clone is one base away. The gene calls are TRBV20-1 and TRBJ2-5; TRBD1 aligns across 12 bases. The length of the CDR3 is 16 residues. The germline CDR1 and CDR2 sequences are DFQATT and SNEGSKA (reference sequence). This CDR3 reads CSATREGTGGLETHYF. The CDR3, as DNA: TGCAGTGCCACCAGAGAAGGGACAGGGGGCTTGGAGACCCACTACTTC.

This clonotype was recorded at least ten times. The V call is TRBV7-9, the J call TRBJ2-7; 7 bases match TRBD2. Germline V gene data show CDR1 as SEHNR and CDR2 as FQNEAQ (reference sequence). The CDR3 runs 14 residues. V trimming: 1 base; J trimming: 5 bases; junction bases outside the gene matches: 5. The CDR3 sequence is CASSLGAGTDEQYF. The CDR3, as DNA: TGTGCCAGCAGCTTAGGAGCGGGAACGGACGAGCAGTACTTC.

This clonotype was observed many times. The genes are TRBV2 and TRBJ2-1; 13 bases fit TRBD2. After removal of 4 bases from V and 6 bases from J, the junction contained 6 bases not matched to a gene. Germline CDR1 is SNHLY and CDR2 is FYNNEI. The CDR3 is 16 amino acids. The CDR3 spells CASSATGLAGANEQFF. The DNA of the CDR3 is TGTGCCAGCAGTGCCACCGGACTAGCGGGGGCCAATGAGCAGTTCTTC.

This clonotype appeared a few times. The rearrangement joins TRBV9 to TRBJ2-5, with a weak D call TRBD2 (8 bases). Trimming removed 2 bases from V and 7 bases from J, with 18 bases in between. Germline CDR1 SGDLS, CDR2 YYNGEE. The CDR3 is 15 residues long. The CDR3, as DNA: TGTGCCAGCAGCGTCTCAGGCGGGAGGACAGGGACCCAGTACTTC. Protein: CASSVSGGRTGTQYF.

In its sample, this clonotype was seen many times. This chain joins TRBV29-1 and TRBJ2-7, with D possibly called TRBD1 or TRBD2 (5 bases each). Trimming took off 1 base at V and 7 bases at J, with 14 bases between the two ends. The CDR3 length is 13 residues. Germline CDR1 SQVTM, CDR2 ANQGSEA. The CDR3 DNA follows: TGCAGCGTTGAAGGCGCTGGGACGGGAGAGCAGTACTTC. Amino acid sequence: CSVEGAGTGEQYF.

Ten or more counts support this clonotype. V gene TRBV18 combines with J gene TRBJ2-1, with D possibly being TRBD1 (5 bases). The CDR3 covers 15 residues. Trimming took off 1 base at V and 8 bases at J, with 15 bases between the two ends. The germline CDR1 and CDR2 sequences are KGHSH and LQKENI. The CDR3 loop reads CASSPRARVGDEQFF. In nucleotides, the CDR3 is TGTGCCAGCTCACCACGGGCCAGGGTTGGCGATGAGCAGTTCTTC.

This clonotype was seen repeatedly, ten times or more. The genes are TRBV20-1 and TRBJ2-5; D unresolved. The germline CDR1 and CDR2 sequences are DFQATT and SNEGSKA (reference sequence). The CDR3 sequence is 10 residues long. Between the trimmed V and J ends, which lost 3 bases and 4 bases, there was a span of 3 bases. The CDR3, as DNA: TGCAGTGCTAGGGGAGAGACCCAGTACTTC. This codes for CSARGETQYF.

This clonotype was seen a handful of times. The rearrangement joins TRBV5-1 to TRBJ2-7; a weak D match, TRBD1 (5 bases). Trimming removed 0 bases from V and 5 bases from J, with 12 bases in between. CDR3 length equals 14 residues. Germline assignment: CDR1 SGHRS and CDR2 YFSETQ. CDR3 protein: CASSLGTKYDEQYF. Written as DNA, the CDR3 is TGCGCCAGCAGCTTGGGGACAAAGTACGACGAGCAGTACTTC.

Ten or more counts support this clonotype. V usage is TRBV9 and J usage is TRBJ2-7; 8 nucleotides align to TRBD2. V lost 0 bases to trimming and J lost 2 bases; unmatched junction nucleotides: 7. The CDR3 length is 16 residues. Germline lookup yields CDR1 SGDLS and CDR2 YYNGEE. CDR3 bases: TGTGCCAGCAGCGTAGATTACGGGAGGGGCGCCTACGAGCAGTACTTC. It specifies CASSVDYGRGAYEQYF.

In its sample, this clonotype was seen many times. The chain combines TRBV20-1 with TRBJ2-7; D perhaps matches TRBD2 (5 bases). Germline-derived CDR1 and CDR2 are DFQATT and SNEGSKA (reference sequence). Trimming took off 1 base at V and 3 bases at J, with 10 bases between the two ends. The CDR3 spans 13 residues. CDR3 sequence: CSARGRANYEQYF. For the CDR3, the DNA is TGCAGTGCTAGAGGGCGGGCCAACTACGAGCAGTACTTC.

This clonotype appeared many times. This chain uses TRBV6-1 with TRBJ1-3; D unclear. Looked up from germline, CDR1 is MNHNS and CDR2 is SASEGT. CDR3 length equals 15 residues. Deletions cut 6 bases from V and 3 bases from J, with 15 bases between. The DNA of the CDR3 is TGTGCCAGCAGCTCCATCCTCGGCGGTGGAAACACCATATATTTT. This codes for CASSSILGGGNTIYF.

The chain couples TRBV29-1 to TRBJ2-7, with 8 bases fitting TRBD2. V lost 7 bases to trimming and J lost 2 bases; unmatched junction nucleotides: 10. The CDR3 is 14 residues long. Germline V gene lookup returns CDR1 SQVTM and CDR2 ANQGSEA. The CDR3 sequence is CSALITSGPYEQYF. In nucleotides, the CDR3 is TGCAGCGCCCTGATCACTAGCGGACCCTACGAGCAGTACTTC.

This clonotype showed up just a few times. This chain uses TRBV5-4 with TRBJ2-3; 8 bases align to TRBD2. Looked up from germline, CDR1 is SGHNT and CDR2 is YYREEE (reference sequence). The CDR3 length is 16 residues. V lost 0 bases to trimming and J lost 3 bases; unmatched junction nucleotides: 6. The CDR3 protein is CASSLVMREATDTQYF. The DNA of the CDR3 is TGTGCCAGCAGCTTGGTGATGCGGGAGGCAACAGATACGCAGTATTTT. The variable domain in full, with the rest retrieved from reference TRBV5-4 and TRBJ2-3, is ETGVTQSPTHLIKTRGQQVTLRCSSQSGHNTVSWYQQALGQGPQFIFQYYREEENGRGNFPPRFSGLQFPNYSSELNVNALELDDSALYLCASSLVMREATDTQYFGPGTRLTVL.

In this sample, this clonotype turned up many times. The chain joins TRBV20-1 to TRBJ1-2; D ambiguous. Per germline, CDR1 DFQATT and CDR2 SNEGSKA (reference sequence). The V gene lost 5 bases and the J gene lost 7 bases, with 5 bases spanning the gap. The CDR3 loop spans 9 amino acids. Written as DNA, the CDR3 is TGCAGTGCTCGAAGTGGCTACACCTTC. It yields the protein CSARSGYTF.

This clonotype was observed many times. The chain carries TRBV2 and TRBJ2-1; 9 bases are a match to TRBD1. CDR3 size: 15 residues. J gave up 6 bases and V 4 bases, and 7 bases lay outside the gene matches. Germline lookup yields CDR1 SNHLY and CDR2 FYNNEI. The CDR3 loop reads CASSAGTGWFNEQFF. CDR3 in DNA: TGTGCCAGCAGTGCCGGGACAGGGTGGTTCAATGAGCAGTTCTTC. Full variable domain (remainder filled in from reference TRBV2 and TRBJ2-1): EPEVTQTPSHQVTQMGQEVILRCVPISNHLYFYWYRQILGQKVEFLVSFYNNEISEKSEIFDDQFSVERPDGSNFTLKIRSTKLEDSAMYFCASSAGTGWFNEQFFGPGTRLTVL.

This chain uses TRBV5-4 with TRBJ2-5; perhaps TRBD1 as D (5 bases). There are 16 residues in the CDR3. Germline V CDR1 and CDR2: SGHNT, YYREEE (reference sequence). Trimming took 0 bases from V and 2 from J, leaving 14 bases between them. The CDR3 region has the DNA TGTGCCAGCAGCTTGGAGGGTCTGCGGACACAAGAGACCCAGTACTTC. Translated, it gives CASSLEGLRTQETQYF.

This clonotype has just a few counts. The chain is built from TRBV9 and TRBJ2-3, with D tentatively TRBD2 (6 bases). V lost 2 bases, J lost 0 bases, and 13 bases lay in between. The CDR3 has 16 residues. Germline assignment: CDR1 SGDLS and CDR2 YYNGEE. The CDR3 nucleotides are TGTGCCAGCAGCGTCATGGGCGGGATGAGCACAGATACGCAGTATTTT. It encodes CASSVMGGMSTDTQYF.

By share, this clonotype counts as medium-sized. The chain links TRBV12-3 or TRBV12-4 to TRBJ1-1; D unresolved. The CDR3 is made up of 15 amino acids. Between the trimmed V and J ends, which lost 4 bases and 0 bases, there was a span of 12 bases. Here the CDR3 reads CASSSVGVLNTEAFF. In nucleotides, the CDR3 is TGTGCCAGCAGTTCGGTAGGCGTCTTGAACACTGAAGCTTTCTTT.

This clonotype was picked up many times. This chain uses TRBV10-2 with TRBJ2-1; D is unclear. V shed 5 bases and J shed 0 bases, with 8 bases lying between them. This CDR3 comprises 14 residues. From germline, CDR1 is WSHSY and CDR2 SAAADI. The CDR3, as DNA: TGCGCCAGCAGTACGGCTAGCTCCTACAATGAGCAGTTCTTC. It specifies CASSTASSYNEQFF.